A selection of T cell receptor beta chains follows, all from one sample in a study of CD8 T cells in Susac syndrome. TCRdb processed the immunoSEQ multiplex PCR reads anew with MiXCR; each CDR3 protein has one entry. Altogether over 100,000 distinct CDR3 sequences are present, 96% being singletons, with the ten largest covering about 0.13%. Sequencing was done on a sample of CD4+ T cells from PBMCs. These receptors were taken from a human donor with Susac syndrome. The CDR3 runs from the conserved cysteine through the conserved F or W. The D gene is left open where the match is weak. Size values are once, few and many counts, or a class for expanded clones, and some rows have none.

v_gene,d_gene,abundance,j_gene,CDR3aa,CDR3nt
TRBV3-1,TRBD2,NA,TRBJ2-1,CASSQGRGSNEQFF,TGTGCCAGCAGCCAAGGACGCGGGAGCAATGAGCAGTTCTTC
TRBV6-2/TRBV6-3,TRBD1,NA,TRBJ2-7,CASSYDGTAYEQYF,TGTGCCAGCAGTTATGACGGGACAGCCTACGAGCAGTACTTC
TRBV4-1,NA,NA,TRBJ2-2,CASSQVELGGQGTGELFF,TGCGCCAGCAGCCAAGTGGAGTTAGGGGGGCAGGGCACCGGGGAGCTGTTTTTT
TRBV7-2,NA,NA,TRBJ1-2,CASSFGPLYGYTF,TGTGCCAGCAGCTTTGGACCGCTCTATGGCTACACCTTC
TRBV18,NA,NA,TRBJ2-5,CASSPMAEETQYF,TGTGCCAGCTCACCAATGGCCGAAGAGACCCAGTACTTC
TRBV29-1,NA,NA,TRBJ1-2,CSVDRGLVNYGYTF,TGCAGCGTTGACAGGGGTTTGGTAAACTATGGCTACACCTTC
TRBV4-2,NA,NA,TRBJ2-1,CASSQGSGVAHNEQFF,TGTGCCAGCAGCCAAGGGTCGGGAGTCGCCCACAATGAGCAGTTCTTC
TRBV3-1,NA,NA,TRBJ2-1,CASSPREYEQFF,TGTGCCAGCAGCCCACGGGAGTATGAGCAGTTCTTC
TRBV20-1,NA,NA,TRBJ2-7,CSASYRAIYEQYF,TGCAGTGCTAGCTACCGGGCCATCTACGAGCAGTACTTC
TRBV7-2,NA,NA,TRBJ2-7,CASSPFLINSYEQYF,TGTGCCAGCAGCCCCTTCCTCATCAACTCCTACGAGCAGTACTTC
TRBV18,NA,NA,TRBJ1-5,CASSPGTQPQHF,TGTGCCAGCTCACCGGGTACCCAGCCCCAGCATTTT
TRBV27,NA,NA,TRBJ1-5,CASSGQYSNQPQHF,TGTGCCAGCAGTGGCCAGTATAGCAATCAGCCCCAGCATTTT
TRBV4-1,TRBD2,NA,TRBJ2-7,CASSLGISAGGREEQYF,TGCGCCAGCAGCCTCGGGATATCAGCGGGAGGGAGAGAGGAGCAGTACTTC
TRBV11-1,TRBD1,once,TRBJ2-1,CASRRDRSSYNEQFF,TGTGCCAGCAGAAGGGACAGGAGCTCCTACAATGAGCAGTTCTTC
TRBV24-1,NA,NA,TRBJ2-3,CATARGGDSTQYF,TGTGCCACCGCACGGGGAGGGGACAGTACGCAGTATTTT
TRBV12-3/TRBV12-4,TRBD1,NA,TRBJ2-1,CASSLGTGGSNEQFF,TGTGCCAGCAGCCTAGGGACAGGGGGTAGCAATGAGCAGTTCTTC
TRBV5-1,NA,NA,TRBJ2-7,CASSLNARGAYEQYF,TGCGCCAGCAGCTTGAATGCCCGCGGCGCCTACGAGCAGTACTTC
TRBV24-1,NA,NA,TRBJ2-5,CATSPVEGTQYF,TGTGCCACCAGTCCGGTGGAGGGGACCCAGTACTTC
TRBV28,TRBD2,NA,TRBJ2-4,CASSLSLAENIQYF,TGTGCCAGCAGTTTATCCCTAGCGGAAAACATTCAGTACTTC
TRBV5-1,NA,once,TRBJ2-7,CASSFTGNEQYF,TGCGCCAGCAGCTTTACAGGTAACGAGCAGTACTTC
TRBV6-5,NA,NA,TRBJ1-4,CASTTDRTHSEKLFF,TGTGCCAGCACAACTGACAGGACCCATAGCGAAAAACTGTTTTTT
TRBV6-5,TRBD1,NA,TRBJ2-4,CASSYTGGQNIQYF,TGTGCCAGCAGTTACACAGGGGGACAAAACATTCAGTACTTC
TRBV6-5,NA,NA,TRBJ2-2,CASSYWGSGNTGELFF,TGTGCCAGCAGTTACTGGGGTTCAGGAAACACCGGGGAGCTGTTTTTT
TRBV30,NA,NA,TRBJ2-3,CAWSIAQGGTDTQYF,TGTGCCTGGAGTATTGCCCAGGGAGGCACAGATACGCAGTATTTT
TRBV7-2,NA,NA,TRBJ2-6,CASSFDGSGANVLTF,TGTGCCAGCAGCTTCGACGGTTCTGGGGCCAACGTCCTGACTTTC
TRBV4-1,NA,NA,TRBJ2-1,CASSQDHDREVNEQFF,TGCGCCAGCAGCCAAGATCACGACAGGGAGGTGAATGAGCAGTTCTTC
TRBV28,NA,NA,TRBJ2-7,CASSGAGGSYEQYF,TGTGCCAGCAGCGGGGCAGGTGGGTCGTACGAGCAGTACTTC